This entry features one T cell receptor beta chain sequence. No antigen is known for it. The record has no base qualities; no much larger clone is one base away. This specimen's treatment or condition label, per the study, means: allogeneic hematopoietic cell transplantation with graft depleted of TCRalphabeta T cells and CD19 B cells. TCRalphabeta/CD19-depleted allogeneic hematopoietic cell grafts were given to the transplant recipients, all of whom were children. This entry is derived from a study of T-cell reconstitution after alpha-beta-depleted transplantation in children listed by TCRdb under 2016. In the study overall: T-cell immune reconstitution after TCRalphabeta/CD19-depleted allogeneic hematopoietic cell transplantation in children was quantitatively tracked in the study by means of TCR repertoire profiling.

Library construction relied on PCR. Sequencing took place on an Illumina HiSeq 2500. TCR library preparation used molecular barcoding, with unique molecular identifiers applied to normalize quantification of the TCRbeta repertoire. TCRdb redid the processing of the public reads, applying fastp at Q25 and MiXCR, and retained in-frame beta chains. Each entry is one CDR3 protein sequence, shown with its most common DNA and genes. This sample comprises approximately 110,000 distinct CDR3 sequences, around 10% of them detected only once. The top ten constitute under 35% of the sample. V was cut back by 6 bases and J by 1 base, leaving a gap of 15 bases between them. The germline V gene (reference sequence) gives CDR1 as SEHNR and CDR2 as FQNEAQ. From the cysteine through the phenylalanine, the CDR3 covers 15 amino acids. Of all the DNA, just the CDR3 is kept, 45 bases in frame from base 1. Broad study findings and their caveats: The frequencies of hyperexpanded clones fell over the following months, and after one year, T-cell counts and TCRbeta diversity were mostly attributed to newly produced T cells. The apparently early alphabetaT-cell count recovery about two months after transplant was reportedly dependent on only several hundred rapidly expanded clones derived from non-depleted graft cells. The high TCRbeta diversity at day 60 in some patients was ascribed to recipient T cells and intrathymic progenitors that had survived conditioning.

The chain links TRBV7-9 with TRBJ1-1; no D segment can be confidently identified. The sequence was collected from a boy aged 2 to 10 with acute lymphoblastic leukemia, due to receive a stem cell transplant. The sample in question was PBMCs, obtained before TCRalphabeta/CD19-depleted stem cell transplant. The CDR3 here reads CASRSGSGANTEAFF. The sequenced DNA: TGTGCCAGCAGGAGTGGGTCTGGCGCGAACACTGAAGCTTTCTTT. The variable domain in full, with residues beyond the CDR3 obtained from the reference TRBV7-9 and TRBJ1-1 genes, is DTGVSQNPRHKITKRGQNVTFRCDPISEHNRLYWYRQTLGQGPEFLTYFQNEAQLEKSRLLSDRFSAERPKGSFSTLEIQRTEQGDSAMYLCASRSGSGANTEAFFGQGTRLTVV.